Described below is a single T cell receptor beta chain sequence and its context. What it recognizes is unknown. These data originate in a study of radiotherapy plus CTLA-4 blockade in lung cancer. Whole-study context: Objective response rate was about 20%; disease control rate, approximately 30%. Study-level points and caveats: Expansion of tumor-derived TCR clones was observed in blood after radiotherapy plus ipilimumab. Best predicting response, reportedly, were early blood T cell clone dynamics, with interferon-beta.

It was focal radiation plus CTLA-4 blockade with ipilimumab that patients with chemo-refractory metastatic non-small-cell lung cancer received. The method was immunoSEQ multiplex PCR; TCRdb's version includes in-frame clones alone and lacks a portion of them. The top ten clones hold roughly 6.9% of a sample with 130,000 or so clones, 85% to 90% of them seen once. Germline V gives CDR1 MGHRA, CDR2 YSYEKL. The CDR3 consists of 15 residues. V was pared by 0 bases and J by 5 bases, with 11 bases between. This sequence originates from a human donor with non-small cell lung cancer that progressed on radiotherapy plus ipilimumab. Sequenced here: peripheral blood, sampled from a patient treated with radiotherapy plus ipilimumab. The J gene is TRBJ1-5, the V gene TRBV4-1; D might be TRBD1 (5 bases). CDR3 coding DNA: TGCGCCAGCAGCCAAGATCTCAGGGCCGATCAGCCCCAGCATTTT. It is translated as CASSQDLRADQPQHF.